This is a list of T cell receptor beta chains from one sample in a study of identical twins. Each CDR3 protein gets one entry after TCRdb re-called the 5' RACE reads with MiXCR. The data hold 350,000 to 500,000 distinct CDR3 sequences, with roughly 20% observed a single time. Sequences were obtained from naive T cells sorted from blood. The receptors derive from a man between 45 and 60 years old in good health. CDR3s include the opening cysteine and the closing phenylalanine or tryptophan. The D gene is left open where the match is weak. Expanded clones are given a class, and other clones once, few, many or no size at all.

d_call: .
v_call: TRBV18
clone_size: once
cdr3_length: 14
j_call: TRBJ2-7
cdr3_nt: TGTGCCAGCACCAACGGTGGAGGCTCCTACGAGCAGTACTTC
cdr3_aa: CASTNGGGSYEQYF

d_call: .
v_call: TRBV25-1
clone_size: few
cdr3_length: 15
j_call: TRBJ2-7
cdr3_nt: TGTGCCAGCAGTGGTTTTGCGACAGGACGCTACGAGCAGTACTTC
cdr3_aa: CASSGFATGRYEQYF

d_call: TRBD1
v_call: TRBV29-1
clone_size: .
cdr3_length: 15
j_call: TRBJ1-1
cdr3_nt: TGCAGCGTTGTAGGACAGGCTTGGATGAACACTGAAGCTTTCTTT
cdr3_aa: CSVVGQAWMNTEAFF

d_call: .
v_call: TRBV5-1
clone_size: many
cdr3_length: 16
j_call: TRBJ2-3
cdr3_nt: TGCGCCAGCAGCTTCTACTCCTCTACTAGCACAGATACGCAGTATTTT
cdr3_aa: CASSFYSSTSTDTQYF

d_call: .
v_call: TRBV7-2
clone_size: many
cdr3_length: 13
j_call: TRBJ2-5
cdr3_nt: TGTGCCAGCAGCTTGGAGGGGGCAGAGACCCAGTACTTC
cdr3_aa: CASSLEGAETQYF

d_call: TRBD2
v_call: TRBV12-3/TRBV12-4
clone_size: few
cdr3_length: 15
j_call: TRBJ2-5
cdr3_nt: TGTGCCAGCACCAAACTAGCGGGAGAGGTGGAGACCCAGTACTTC
cdr3_aa: CASTKLAGEVETQYF

d_call: TRBD2
v_call: TRBV12-3/TRBV12-4
clone_size: few
cdr3_length: 16
j_call: TRBJ2-7
cdr3_nt: TGTGCCAGCAGTTTAGCTTTAACTAGCGGACCCTACGAGCAGTACTTC
cdr3_aa: CASSLALTSGPYEQYF

d_call: .
v_call: TRBV5-1
clone_size: many
cdr3_length: 13
j_call: TRBJ2-3
cdr3_nt: TGCGCCAGCAGCTTGACAGGCCGAGATACGCAGTATTTT
cdr3_aa: CASSLTGRDTQYF

d_call: .
v_call: TRBV6-5
clone_size: many
cdr3_length: 11
j_call: TRBJ2-1
cdr3_nt: TGTGCCAGCAGTTACTTCCATGAGCAGTTCTTC
cdr3_aa: CASSYFHEQFF

d_call: .
v_call: TRBV7-8
clone_size: .
cdr3_length: 16
j_call: TRBJ2-3
cdr3_nt: TGTGCCAGCAGCGTAAACAGGGTGGGGAGCACAGATACGCAGTATTTT
cdr3_aa: CASSVNRVGSTDTQYF

d_call: .
v_call: TRBV27
clone_size: .
cdr3_length: 14
j_call: TRBJ1-5
cdr3_nt: TGTGCCAGCAGTAATGGGGTTAGCAATCAGCCCCAGCATTTT
cdr3_aa: CASSNGVSNQPQHF

d_call: .
v_call: TRBV10-3
clone_size: many
cdr3_length: 15
j_call: TRBJ1-2
cdr3_nt: TGTGCCATCAGTGAGTCCTCGGCGTCTAACTATGGCTACACCTTC
cdr3_aa: CAISESSASNYGYTF

d_call: .
v_call: TRBV18
clone_size: .
cdr3_length: 14
j_call: TRBJ1-2
cdr3_nt: TGTGCCAGCTCACCAAACTCCCCGGGCTATGGCTACACCTTC
cdr3_aa: CASSPNSPGYGYTF

d_call: TRBD2
v_call: TRBV5-1
clone_size: many
cdr3_length: 17
j_call: TRBJ2-1
cdr3_nt: TGCGCCAGCAGCACCACCTCTAGCGGGGGGTTCTACAATGAGCAGTTCTTC
cdr3_aa: CASSTTSSGGFYNEQFF

d_call: .
v_call: TRBV7-2
clone_size: few
cdr3_length: 16
j_call: TRBJ2-2
cdr3_nt: TGTGCCAGCAGCTTATTCAGTGGGCAGGGTCCCGGGGAGCTGTTTTTT
cdr3_aa: CASSLFSGQGPGELFF

d_call: .
v_call: TRBV4-1
clone_size: many
cdr3_length: 14
j_call: TRBJ1-5
cdr3_nt: TGCGCCAGCAGCCTCGGACCGAACAATCAGCCCCAGCATTTT
cdr3_aa: CASSLGPNNQPQHF

d_call: .
v_call: TRBV9
clone_size: .
cdr3_length: 15
j_call: TRBJ1-6
cdr3_nt: TGTGCCAGCTCCCAGCAGTCAGGGAGCGCTTCACCCCTCCACTTT
cdr3_aa: CASSQQSGSASPLHF

d_call: TRBD1
v_call: TRBV7-3
clone_size: .
cdr3_length: 14
j_call: TRBJ2-1
cdr3_nt: TGTGCCAGCAGCCCCGCCCAGGGGGCCAATGAGCAGTTCTTC
cdr3_aa: CASSPAQGANEQFF

d_call: .
v_call: TRBV7-2
clone_size: .
cdr3_length: 14
j_call: TRBJ2-4
cdr3_nt: TGTGCCAGCAGCCGGGGGACAGCCAAAAACATTCAGTACTTC
cdr3_aa: CASSRGTAKNIQYF

d_call: TRBD2
v_call: TRBV25-1
clone_size: few
cdr3_length: 15
j_call: TRBJ2-1
cdr3_nt: TGTGCCAGCAGTGAATGGGGCGGGGGGCGGAATGAGCAGTTCTTC
cdr3_aa: CASSEWGGGRNEQFF

d_call: .
v_call: TRBV29-1
clone_size: many
cdr3_length: 13
j_call: TRBJ1-4
cdr3_nt: TGCAGCGCTAAGGATACAACTAATGAAAAACTGTTTTTT
cdr3_aa: CSAKDTTNEKLFF

d_call: .
v_call: TRBV5-5
clone_size: .
cdr3_length: 13
j_call: TRBJ2-7
cdr3_nt: TGTGCCAGCAGCTGGGGTATTACCTACGAGCAGTACTTC
cdr3_aa: CASSWGITYEQYF

d_call: .
v_call: TRBV4-2
clone_size: few
cdr3_length: 17
j_call: TRBJ2-2
cdr3_nt: TGTGCCAGCAGCCAAGGACTTGGCGGGTCGAACACCGGGGAGCTGTTTTTT
cdr3_aa: CASSQGLGGSNTGELFF

d_call: .
v_call: TRBV7-2
clone_size: few
cdr3_length: 16
j_call: TRBJ2-4
cdr3_nt: TGTGCCAGCAGCCCCCGACAGGCTCTAGCCAAAAACATTCAGTACTTC
cdr3_aa: CASSPRQALAKNIQYF

d_call: .
v_call: TRBV6-5
clone_size: .
cdr3_length: 15
j_call: TRBJ2-2
cdr3_nt: TGTGCCAGCAGTTACAGTAGGAAGAACACCGGGGAGCTGTTTTTT
cdr3_aa: CASSYSRKNTGELFF

d_call: TRBD2
v_call: TRBV5-1
clone_size: .
cdr3_length: 18
j_call: TRBJ2-1
cdr3_nt: TGCGCCAGCAGCCCCCGGGGGGGGCTTGCGGGGGGCCTCAATGAGCAGTTCTTC
cdr3_aa: CASSPRGGLAGGLNEQFF

d_call: TRBD2
v_call: TRBV20-1
clone_size: many
cdr3_length: 15
j_call: TRBJ2-7
cdr3_nt: TGCAGTGCTAGAGGTTTTACTAGCGGGAGCTACGAGCAGTACTTC
cdr3_aa: CSARGFTSGSYEQYF

d_call: TRBD2
v_call: TRBV7-9
clone_size: few
cdr3_length: 16
j_call: TRBJ2-5
cdr3_nt: TGTGCCAGCAGCTTACCTAGCGGGGGGCGCCAAGAGACCCAGTACTTC
cdr3_aa: CASSLPSGGRQETQYF

d_call: .
v_call: TRBV6-1
clone_size: few
cdr3_length: 13
j_call: TRBJ1-2
cdr3_nt: TGTGCCAGCAGTCTAAGGATTTGGGGTGGCTACACCTTC
cdr3_aa: CASSLRIWGGYTF

d_call: .
v_call: TRBV15
clone_size: many
cdr3_length: 14
j_call: TRBJ2-1
cdr3_nt: TGTGCCACCAGCAGAGCAGGAGGGGTTAATGAGCAGTTCTTC
cdr3_aa: CATSRAGGVNEQFF

d_call: .
v_call: TRBV20-1
clone_size: few
cdr3_length: 14
j_call: TRBJ2-5
cdr3_nt: TGCAGTGCTAGAGATTTCAGGGGTGGGGAGACCCAGTACTTC
cdr3_aa: CSARDFRGGETQYF

d_call: TRBD1
v_call: TRBV15
clone_size: .
cdr3_length: 18
j_call: TRBJ2-3
cdr3_nt: TGTGCCACCAGCAGAGATAAGATGGGACAGGCCTCCACAGATACGCAGTATTTT
cdr3_aa: CATSRDKMGQASTDTQYF

d_call: .
v_call: TRBV7-8
clone_size: .
cdr3_length: 17
j_call: TRBJ2-7
cdr3_nt: TGTGCCAGCAGCCAACGGGGGTTAGGATTTCTGCGGTACGAGCAGTACTTC
cdr3_aa: CASSQRGLGFLRYEQYF

d_call: .
v_call: TRBV20-1
clone_size: .
cdr3_length: 15
j_call: TRBJ2-1
cdr3_nt: TGCAGTGCTAGAAGGGGGGCTAGCTACTACAATGAGCAGTTCTTC
cdr3_aa: CSARRGASYYNEQFF

d_call: .
v_call: TRBV6-5
clone_size: few
cdr3_length: 14
j_call: TRBJ1-1
cdr3_nt: TGTGCCAGCAGTGACTCAGGGGTGAAAACTGAAGCTTTCTTT
cdr3_aa: CASSDSGVKTEAFF

d_call: .
v_call: TRBV4-3
clone_size: .
cdr3_length: 17
j_call: TRBJ2-4
cdr3_nt: TGCGCCAGCAGCCAAGATTCGGGCGGGCGTCAGGGAAACATTCAGTACTTC
cdr3_aa: CASSQDSGGRQGNIQYF

d_call: TRBD2
v_call: TRBV29-1
clone_size: many
cdr3_length: 15
j_call: TRBJ2-1
cdr3_nt: TGCAGCGTTGTGCGGGTGGGAGGGCCCTCTGATGAGCAGTTCTTC
cdr3_aa: CSVVRVGGPSDEQFF

d_call: .
v_call: TRBV29-1
clone_size: few
cdr3_length: 11
j_call: TRBJ1-1
cdr3_nt: TGCAGCGTTGATGAGAACACTGAAGCTTTCTTT
cdr3_aa: CSVDENTEAFF

d_call: .
v_call: TRBV28
clone_size: many
cdr3_length: 13
j_call: TRBJ2-7
cdr3_nt: TGTGCCAGCAGTTTAGTACAGGGCTCCGAGCAGTACTTC
cdr3_aa: CASSLVQGSEQYF

d_call: .
v_call: TRBV7-7
clone_size: few
cdr3_length: 13
j_call: TRBJ2-2
cdr3_nt: TGTGCCAGCAGCTTAGAACAGGCCGGGGAGCTGTTTTTT
cdr3_aa: CASSLEQAGELFF

d_call: .
v_call: TRBV4-2
clone_size: few
cdr3_length: 17
j_call: TRBJ1-2
cdr3_nt: TGTGCCAGCAGCCAAGTTCAGCAGGCGGCTTCTAACTATGGCTACACCTTC
cdr3_aa: CASSQVQQAASNYGYTF

d_call: .
v_call: TRBV12-3/TRBV12-4
clone_size: once
cdr3_length: 15
j_call: TRBJ2-7
cdr3_nt: TGTGCCAGCAGTTTAGCGGGGTCCGCTTCCTACGAGCAGTACTTC
cdr3_aa: CASSLAGSASYEQYF

d_call: TRBD1
v_call: TRBV12-3/TRBV12-4
clone_size: few
cdr3_length: 13
j_call: TRBJ1-2
cdr3_nt: TGTGCCAGCACCCCGGACAGGGGGAAAGGCTACACCTTC
cdr3_aa: CASTPDRGKGYTF

d_call: TRBD1
v_call: TRBV7-9
clone_size: many
cdr3_length: 14
j_call: TRBJ2-1
cdr3_nt: TGTGCCAGCAGCCAACCGACAGGGTTGAGTGAGCAGTTCTTC
cdr3_aa: CASSQPTGLSEQFF

d_call: TRBD2
v_call: TRBV7-8
clone_size: .
cdr3_length: 15
j_call: TRBJ2-7
cdr3_nt: TGTGCCAGCAGCGTACTACCCGGGACTAGATCCGAGCAGTACTTC
cdr3_aa: CASSVLPGTRSEQYF

d_call: .
v_call: TRBV5-6
clone_size: many
cdr3_length: 14
j_call: TRBJ2-6
cdr3_nt: TGTGCCAGCAGCTTCGGTGGTGGGGCCAACGTCCTGACTTTC
cdr3_aa: CASSFGGGANVLTF

d_call: TRBD1
v_call: TRBV6-2/TRBV6-3
clone_size: few
cdr3_length: 15
j_call: TRBJ1-5
cdr3_nt: TGTGCCAGCAGTCGAACAGGGGGCCAGAATCAGCCCCAGCATTTT
cdr3_aa: CASSRTGGQNQPQHF

d_call: .
v_call: TRBV5-5
clone_size: few
cdr3_length: 15
j_call: TRBJ1-1
cdr3_nt: TGTGCCAGCAGCTTGTCGTTGAATCCGAACACTGAAGCTTTCTTT
cdr3_aa: CASSLSLNPNTEAFF

d_call: TRBD1
v_call: TRBV30
clone_size: many
cdr3_length: 15
j_call: TRBJ2-5
cdr3_nt: TGTGCCTGGACAGGGGGCAGGTGGAATATGGAGACCCAGTACTTC
cdr3_aa: CAWTGGRWNMETQYF

d_call: .
v_call: TRBV6-1
clone_size: few
cdr3_length: 13
j_call: TRBJ2-3
cdr3_nt: TGTGCCAGCAGTAAAGGGGGGACAGATACGCAGTATTTT
cdr3_aa: CASSKGGTDTQYF

d_call: TRBD2
v_call: TRBV20-1
clone_size: .
cdr3_length: 14
j_call: TRBJ2-3
cdr3_nt: TGCAGTGCCGTACTAGCGGGGGGGACGGATACGCAGTATTTT
cdr3_aa: CSAVLAGGTDTQYF